This T cell receptor (beta chain) was recorded in a study of graft-versus-host responses after intestinal transplantation. Overall study: Multivisceral, liver-intestinal, or isolated intestinal transplants were given to recipients. Each patient got anti-thymocyte globulin induction, then tacrolimus and steroids for roughly 3 years.

Findings of the study overall: Among recipient marrow samples, GvH clones were found; some appeared first in ileum or blood. After transplant, early declines in HvG clones were associated with peak levels of circulating GvH clones.

As to this clone: Its matching antigen is unknown.

This table comes from immunoSEQ multiplex PCR, and its TCRdb copy is limited to in-frame clones, with some not included. The table lists 65,000 to 90,000 clones, more than 70% of them singletons. The clonotype originates from a human donor who received an intestinal transplant. The sample here was unstimulated CD8+ T cells sorted from spleen or lymph node cells, taken before intestinal transplant.

In DNA, the CDR3 is TGTGCCAGCAGATCCAGGGACAGGGGACCCTACGAGCAGTACTTC. It is translated as CASRSRDRGPYEQYF. The chain is built from TRBV6-5 and TRBJ2-7; 10 bases match TRBD1. Per germline, CDR1 MNHEY and CDR2 SVGAGI. The ends lost 6 bases at V and 2 bases at J; junction bases unmatched: 7. This CDR3 contains 15 residues.